This is a list of T cell receptor beta chains from one sample in a study of Graves' ophthalmopathy and Graves' hyperthyroidism. Via MiXCR, TCRdb re-called the multiplex PCR reads, giving one row per CDR3 protein. The sample contains about 740,000 distinct CDR3 sequences, 35% to 50% of which appear only once. The source material was peripheral blood. Receptor source: an adult man with Graves' ophthalmopathy. CDR3s leave out the opening cysteine and the closing phenylalanine or tryptophan. Each record gives: V gene, CDR3 protein.

>TRBV20-1
SASTGGGAGETQY
>TRBV7-9
ASSLASGEKLF
>TRBV25-1
ACSAFRDANYGYT
>TRBV20-1
SARDGTGVAEAF
>TRBV10-2
ASSQDTSEYQPQH
>TRBV19
ASNINGANTEAF
>TRBV7-2
ASSLQGSNYGYT
>TRBV2
ASSEGRVRGRESTEA
>TRBV20-1
SASQGRQGSDTEAF
>TRBV20-1
SAREAGKNTEAF
>TRBV4-2
ASSQGVAGSQETQY
>TRBV4-3
ASSQVRGQGHETQY
>TRBV24-1
ASSYAAGNQPQH
>TRBV25-1
ASSDSGEETQY
>TRBV13
ASSRRQTINYEQY
>TRBV25-1
ASCIAGGITGELF
>TRBV15
AASRHSGANVLT
>TRBV7-3
ASRLSNTEAF
>TRBV11-1
AWSVGRASSYEQY
>TRBV7-3
ASSQSHQETQY
>TRBV7-9
ASNVLGKLF
>TRBV11-2
ASSSGSEQY
>TRBV6-6
ASRENRGTGELF
>TRBV2
ASSYRALRGEKLF
>TRBV7-9
ASSLAISGNTEAF
>TRBV11-2
ASSSWVNTEAF
>TRBV2
ASIQGAHTGELF
>TRBV27
AGPDLDRETETQY
>TRBV6-5
ASSYSWTGYTEAF